Shown below are 28 T cell receptor beta chains from a single sample sequenced in a study of blood T cells in healthy people across ages. A second roughly 6 to 12 cycle PCR used barcoded and J-beta primers. MiXCR, applied by TCRdb to the 5' RACE reads, yields one record per CDR3 protein. The sample records hundreds of thousands of distinct CDR3 sequences, about 30% being singletons. Material: blood. The receptors derive from a woman older than 75 in good health.

On this clonotype: The junction departs from the called germline gene at one end, perhaps through a read error. The chain links TRBV7-9 to TRBJ2-5; D may match TRBD1 or TRBD2 (5 bases each). Germline V gene lookup returns CDR1 SEHNR and CDR2 FQNEAQ (reference sequence). The CDR3 contains 15 residues. CDR3: CASSNRDHNHETQYF. The DNA of the CDR3 is TGTGCCAGCAGCAATCGGGACCACAACCATGAGACCCAGTACTTC.

The V call is TRBV20-1, the J call TRBJ2-7; 11 bases align to TRBD2. The CDR3 totals 15 residues. The germline CDR1 and CDR2 sequences are DFQATT and SNEGSKA (reference sequence). Germline trimming cut 5 bases from V and 1 base from J; bases unmatched to any gene: 7. CDR3 bases: TGCAGTGCTCGTTTTAGCGGGGGGGGTTCCTACGAGCAGTACTTC. Its translation: CSARFSGGGSYEQYF.

The genes are TRBV20-1 and TRBJ2-1; 10 bases map to TRBD2. J gave up 3 bases and V 3 bases, and 2 bases lay outside the gene matches. The CDR3 sequence is 14 residues long. The germline V gene encodes CDR1 DFQATT and CDR2 SNEGSKA (reference sequence). The CDR3 region is CSASIAGGYNEQFF. CDR3 DNA sequence: TGCAGTGCTAGCATAGCGGGGGGCTACAATGAGCAGTTCTTC.

This sequence joins TRBV20-1 and TRBJ2-7, with 7 bases identical to TRBD1. TRBJ2-5 explains the end of the DNA better; the J call may be wrong. Germline V gene sequence: CDR1 DFQATT, CDR2 SNEGSKA (reference sequence). The CDR3 extends over 13 amino acids. The CDR3 reads CSAREGGLETQYF. The CDR3 DNA reads as TGCAGTGCTAGAGAAGGGGGCTTGGAGACCCAGTACTTC.

The chain joins TRBV12-3 or TRBV12-4 to TRBJ2-3; D is unresolved. V was clipped by 1 base and J by 11 bases, with 25 bases between them. The CDR3 totals 17 residues. The CDR3 is CASSLVYPGVGTDVQYF. DNA for the CDR3: TGTGCCAGCAGTTTAGTTTACCCTGGGGTAGGCACAGATGTGCAGTATTTT.

This clonotype occurred a few times. This rearrangement joins TRBV7-2 to TRBJ2-3; D not resolved. The CDR3 has 14 amino acids. Trimming cost V 3 bases and J 1 base, with 8 bases left between them. The germline gives CDR1 SGHTA, CDR2 FQGNSA. CDR3 nucleotide sequence: TGTGCCAGCAGCTTCGTGGGCGGCACAGATACGCAGTATTTT. This codes for CASSFVGGTDTQYF.

Worth noting for this clonotype: This may arise from a read error, as a much more abundant clone is one base away. The rearrangement joins TRBV6-5 to TRBJ1-5, with 8 positions matching TRBD1. Trimming cost V 5 bases and J 7 bases; bases outside gene matches: 7. Germline V gene data show CDR1 as MNHEY and CDR2 as SVGAGI. The CDR3 loop spans 14 amino acids. CDR3: CASSERQGRQPQHF. CDR3 in DNA: TGTGCCAGCAGTGAGAGACAGGGGAGGCAGCCCCAGCATTTT.

This clonotype was recorded at least ten times. The chain couples TRBV15 to TRBJ2-5; weak D call: TRBD1 (6 bases). The length of the CDR3 is 15 residues. V was cut by 0 bases and J by 5 bases, with 13 bases left in between. Looked up from germline, CDR1 is LNHNV and CDR2 is YYDKDF (reference sequence). In DNA form, the CDR3 reads TGTGCCACCAGCAGAGATGCAGGGGCTGATGAGACCCAGTACTTC. This translates into CATSRDAGADETQYF.

For this clonotype: Compared with germline, one end of the junction differs, possibly owing to a read error. The chain recombines TRBV12-3 or TRBV12-4 with TRBJ1-4; weak D call: TRBD1 (5 bases). CDR3 length equals 15 residues. The CDR3, as DNA: TGTACCAGCAGCCTAACGGGGGGTTCGAATGAAAAACTGTTTTTT. Translation: CTSSLTGGSNEKLFF.

The sample holds a few counts of this clonotype. This sequence joins TRBV5-6 and TRBJ2-3, with a weak D call TRBD2 (6 bases). V shed 5 bases and J shed 6 bases, with 13 bases lying between them. The CDR3 has 13 amino acids. From germline, CDR1 is SGHDT and CDR2 YYEEEE. CDR3: CASSMGRRDTQYF. The CDR3 DNA reads TGTGCCAGCAGTATGGGGAGGCGGGATACGCAGTATTTT.

The chain links TRBV5-1 to TRBJ2-7; no clear D gene. The CDR3 covers 9 residues. V lost 7 bases to trimming and J lost 3 bases, with 2 bases between them. Germline-derived CDR1 and CDR2 are SGHRS and YFSETQ. CDR3 sequence (DNA): TGCGCCAGCCTCTACGAGCAGTACTTC. This translates into CASLYEQYF.

The sample holds a few counts of this clonotype. The chain uses TRBV7-2 and TRBJ1-6, with D hard to call. The CDR3 contains 13 residues. CDR1 is SGHTA, CDR2 FQGNSA, per germline. The V end lost 5 bases, the J end lost 6 bases, and 8 bases lay between the germline ends. The CDR3 here is CASSASINSPLHF. The CDR3, as DNA: TGTGCCAGCAGCGCGAGCATTAATTCACCCCTCCACTTT.

There are many counts of this clonotype. The chain recombines TRBV7-2 with TRBJ2-5; 8 nucleotides line up with TRBD2. Germline trimming cut 2 bases from V and 7 bases from J; bases unmatched to any gene: 12. CDR3 length: 16 amino acids. CDR1 and CDR2 from the germline V gene are SGHTA and FQGNSA. The CDR3 loop reads CASSLSVRLAQATQYF. DNA for the CDR3: TGTGCCAGCAGCTTATCTGTGCGACTAGCGCAGGCGACCCAGTACTTC.

This chain joins TRBV20-1 and TRBJ1-5, with D perhaps matching TRBD1 (5 bases). This CDR3 is built from 15 residues. CDR1 and CDR2 from the germline V gene are DFQATT and SNEGSKA (reference sequence). Trimming shortened V by 6 bases and J by 3 bases, and 18 bases separated the two germline ends. DNA of the CDR3: TGCAGTGCACTACAGGAGAGAGGAAACAATCAGCCCCAGCATTTT. Amino acids: CSALQERGNNQPQHF.

The CDR3 DNA follows: TGCAGTGCTAGAGATCGGGGGGTCCTACAAGAGACCCAGTACTTC. Residues: CSARDRGVLQETQYF. This chain connects TRBV20-1 to TRBJ2-5; 7 bases agree with TRBD2. CDR3 length: 15 amino acids. Germline CDR1 is DFQATT and CDR2 is SNEGSKA (reference sequence). V trimming: 0 bases; J trimming: 2 bases; junction bases outside the gene matches: 6.

This chain links TRBV20-1 with TRBJ1-1; no clear D. CDR3 size: 14 residues. Germline CDR1 DFQATT, CDR2 SNEGSKA (reference sequence). V dropped 2 bases and J dropped 2 bases, with 12 bases sitting between them. The chain's CDR3 is CSARSGAVNTEAFF. The CDR3 coding sequence is TGCAGTGCTAGATCGGGTGCGGTAAACACTGAAGCTTTCTTT.

With respect to this clonotype: A much larger clone sits a single nucleotide away, making a read error possible. V usage is TRBV9 and J usage is TRBJ1-3, with 12 bases aligning to TRBD1. Germline V gene lookup returns CDR1 SGDLS and CDR2 YYNGEE. The CDR3 extends over 18 amino acids. As DNA, the CDR3 is TGTGCCAGCAGCGCCGCCTCGGGACAGGGGGCAGCTGGAAACACCAGATATTTT. This translates into CASSAASGQGAAGNTRYF.

The V gene is TRBV7-2, the J gene TRBJ1-1; TRBD1 agrees at 7 bases. Germline V lookup: CDR1 SGHTA, CDR2 FQGNSA. This CDR3 has 14 amino acids. V was pared by 1 base and J by 7 bases, with 6 bases of the junction left unmatched. The CDR3 here is CASSLEGATNEAFF. The CDR3 region has the DNA TGTGCCAGCAGCTTAGAGGGGGCTACGAATGAAGCTTTCTTT.

This clonotype appeared a few times. This may be a read error: a much more frequent sequence differs by one nucleotide. The J gene is TRBJ2-5, the V gene TRBV7-2; 8 nucleotides match TRBD1. The CDR3 length is 16 residues. Germline CDR1 is SGHTA and CDR2 is FQGNSA. V was pared by 1 base and J by 11 bases, with 15 bases of the junction left unmatched. The CDR3 DNA sequence: TGTGCCAGCAGCTTAGAACGACAGGGGAGGTTCAATGAGCAGTACTTC. Translation: CASSLERQGRFNEQYF.

This clonotype was seen at least ten times. This sequence joins TRBV24-1 and TRBJ2-1, with D unclear. The CDR3 runs to 14 residues. The V gene lost 9 bases and the J gene lost 2 bases, with 13 bases spanning the gap. Germline loops: CDR1 KGHDR, CDR2 SFDVKD. CDR3 loop: CATGVVQTYNEQFF. Here the CDR3 DNA reads TGTGCCACCGGCGTCGTGCAGACCTACAATGAGCAGTTCTTC.

There are many counts of this clonotype. The rearrangement uses TRBV28 and TRBJ2-5, with unresolved D. V lost 3 bases and J 2 bases, leaving 13 bases between the germline ends. This CDR3 region has 15 residues. CDR1 and CDR2 from the germline V gene are MDHEN and SYDVKM. CDR3 in amino acids: CASSFATVGQETQYF. The CDR3 region has the DNA TGTGCCAGCAGTTTCGCGACGGTGGGGCAAGAGACCCAGTACTTC.

There are many counts of this clonotype. The chain joins TRBV6-8 to TRBJ2-5, with D tentatively TRBD1 (5 bases). Germline lookup yields CDR1 MNHGY and CDR2 SAAAGT. Trimming took 6 bases from V and 5 from J, leaving 10 bases between them. The CDR3 spans 12 residues. The CDR3 sequence is CASRTKGETQYF. CDR3 sequence (DNA): TGTGCCAGCAGAACCAAGGGGGAGACCCAGTACTTC.

This clonotype was counted at least ten times. The J gene is TRBJ2-1, the V gene TRBV6-4; 10 bases agree with TRBD2. CDR3 length: 16 residues. The germline V gene has CDR1 MRHNA and CDR2 SNTAGT. Trimming cost V 3 bases and J 9 bases; bases outside gene matches: 11. CDR3 residues: CASSDQPGLASGEQFF. The CDR3 bases are TGTGCCAGCAGTGATCAACCGGGACTAGCGTCGGGTGAGCAGTTCTTC.

Of note for this clonotype: A read error may be the cause here, since a much bigger clone is one base away. The J gene is TRBJ2-6, the V gene TRBV20-1; a possible D gene is TRBD1 (5 bases). CDR1 and CDR2 from the germline V gene are DFQATT and SNEGSKA (reference sequence). CDR3 size: 14 residues. The CDR3 DNA sequence: TGCAGTGCCACCGAAGCAAAAGGGGCCAGCGTCCTGACTTTC. Residues: CSATEAKGASVLTF.

This clonotype was observed many times. The chain joins TRBV2 to TRBJ2-7, with a possible D match to TRBD2 (6 bases). Trimming left V 6 bases short and J 0 bases short, with 12 bases between. The germline V gene has CDR1 SNHLY and CDR2 FYNNEI. The CDR3 extends over 14 amino acids. CDR3 sequence: CASSPRTNSYEQYF. The DNA for the CDR3 is TGTGCCAGCAGCCCTAGGACTAACTCCTACGAGCAGTACTTC.

Ten or more counts support this clonotype. V and J are TRBV20-1 and TRBJ2-3; 10 bases are a match to TRBD2. This CDR3 spans 20 amino acids. With V trimmed by 0 bases and J by 6 bases, 21 bases remained unmatched. From germline, CDR1 is DFQATT and CDR2 SNEGSKA (reference sequence). In DNA, the CDR3 is TGCAGTGCTAGAGACCAGATAAGGCCTAGCGGGGGCCTTGGGACGGATACGCAGTATTTT. Translation: CSARDQIRPSGGLGTDTQYF.

The CDR3 nucleotides read TGTGCCAGCAGCCCTGGGACTAGCGGGAGGCTTGAGACCCAGTACTTC. Translating gives CASSPGTSGRLETQYF. The V call is TRBV5-4, the J call TRBJ2-5, with 15 bases lining up with TRBD2. There are 16 residues in the CDR3. Trimming at V came to 4 bases and at J to 5 bases, leaving 6 bases not matched to a gene. Germline V gene sequence: CDR1 SGHNT, CDR2 YYREEE (reference sequence). Looking up the rest from reference TRBV5-4 and TRBJ2-5 gives the full variable domain: ETGVTQSPTHLIKTRGQQVTLRCSSQSGHNTVSWYQQALGQGPQFIFQYYREEENGRGNFPPRFSGLQFPNYSSELNVNALELDDSALYLCASSPGTSGRLETQYFGPGTRLLVL.

The rearrangement uses TRBV10-3 and TRBJ2-7, with TRBD1 matching 8 bases. The CDR3 spans 17 residues. Looked up from germline, CDR1 is ENHRY and CDR2 is SYGVKD. The J segment lost 0 bases and the V segment lost 10 bases, leaving 17 bases of the junction unmatched. In DNA form, the CDR3 reads TGTGCCAGCAGAGCGCGGGTCCGGGACAGGAGCTCCTACGAGCAGTACTTC. It specifies CASRARVRDRSSYEQYF.